The entry that follows covers one TCR beta chain sequence. Germline loops: CDR1 SGHTA, CDR2 FQGNSA. The CDR3 has 14 amino acids. V shed 4 bases, J shed 7 bases, and the junction held 5 bases outside the gene matches. These data are taken from a study of blood T cell repertoires in COVID-19. Profiled with immunoSEQ multiplex PCR; TCRdb holds only in-frame clones, not every one. The table includes roughly 220,000 clones, approximately 86% detected once. V is TRBV7-2 and J is TRBJ2-1; TRBD2 matches 9 bases. The sequencing sample was made of PBMCs or T cells enriched from blood (not recorded which). This sequence was found in a woman between 40 and 50 years old with acute COVID-19. DNA of the CDR3: TGTGCCAGCAGCTATCGAGCGGGAGGTAATGAGCAGTTCTTC. It yields the protein CASSYRAGGNEQFF.